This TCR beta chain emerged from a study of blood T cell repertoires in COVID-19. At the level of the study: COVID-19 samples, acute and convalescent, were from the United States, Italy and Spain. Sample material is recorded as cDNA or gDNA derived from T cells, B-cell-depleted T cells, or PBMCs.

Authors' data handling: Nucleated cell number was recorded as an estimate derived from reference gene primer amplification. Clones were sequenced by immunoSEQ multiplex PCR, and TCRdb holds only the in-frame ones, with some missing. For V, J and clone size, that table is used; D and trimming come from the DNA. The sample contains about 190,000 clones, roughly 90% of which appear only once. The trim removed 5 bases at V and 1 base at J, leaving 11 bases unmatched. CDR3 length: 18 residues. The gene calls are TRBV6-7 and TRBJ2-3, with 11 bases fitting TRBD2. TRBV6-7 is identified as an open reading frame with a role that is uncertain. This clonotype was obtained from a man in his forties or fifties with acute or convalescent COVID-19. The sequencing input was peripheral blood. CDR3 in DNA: TGTGCCAGCAGTCCCGGGACTAGCGGCCTTTCAGGCACAGATACGCAGTATTTT. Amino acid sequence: CASSPGTSGLSGTDTQYF.